The 24 T cell receptor beta chains below were found in one sample sequenced in a study of T cell responses to AZD1222 COVID-19 vaccine. Sequencing was performed with immunoSEQ multiplex PCR; in TCRdb, only in-frame clones are kept and a portion is missing. The sample holds around 200,000 clones, approximately 95% seen once. This specimen was peripheral blood, taken on day 0 of AZD1222 vaccination. The receptors here all came from an adult in good health.

This rearrangement joins TRBV29-1 to TRBJ2-2, with no clear D. The germline gives CDR1 SQVTM, CDR2 ANQGSEA. With 5 bases removed from V and 3 bases from J, the gap between germline ends came to 4 bases. The CDR3 has 11 amino acids. The CDR3 sequence is CSVLDTGELFF. CDR3 nucleotides: TGCAGCGTTTTGGACACCGGGGAGCTGTTTTTT.

This clone was seen a handful of times. This chain links TRBV28 with TRBJ2-7; D is possibly TRBD1 or TRBD2 (5 bases each). The CDR3 extends over 14 amino acids. Germline CDR1 MDHEN, CDR2 SYDVKM. Trimming cost V 9 bases and J 3 bases, with 18 bases left between them. The CDR3 DNA sequence: TGTGCCAGTAACCCGGGGCTCGAGGGCTACGAGCAGTACTTC. Translation: CASNPGLEGYEQYF.

The rearrangement uses TRBV3-1 (or the pseudogene TRBV3-2) and TRBJ2-1; TRBD1 might be the D (6 bases). CDR1 is LGHDT and CDR2 is YNNKEL in the germline V gene (reference sequence). V was shortened by 5 bases and J by 6 bases, with 11 bases between the two germline ends. The CDR3 has 13 amino acids. CDR3 DNA sequence: TGTGCCAGCAGCGAACAGGGTTCCAATGAGCAGTTCTTC. Residues: CASSEQGSNEQFF.

This clone has a handful of counts. The rearrangement joins TRBV6-4 to TRBJ2-3; TRBD2 matches at 11 bases. Germline V CDR1 and CDR2: MRHNA, SNTAGT. The length of the CDR3 is 14 residues. The trim removed 6 bases at V and 9 bases at J, leaving 8 bases unmatched. CDR3 residues: CASSELAGVSTQYF. The CDR3 region has the DNA TGTGCCAGCAGCGAACTAGCGGGAGTATCGACGCAGTATTTT.

V is TRBV6-1 and J is TRBJ1-5; the match to TRBD1 covers 9 bases. Trimming cost V 4 bases and J 2 bases; bases outside gene matches: 6. CDR3 length equals 16 residues. CDR1 is MNHNS and CDR2 is SASEGT in the germline V gene. The CDR3 region has the DNA TGTGCCAGCAGTGGCGGACAGGGGTGGGGCAATCAGCCCCAGCATTTT. It encodes CASSGGQGWGNQPQHF.

This clone was detected only a few times. The rearrangement uses TRBV3-1 (or the pseudogene TRBV3-2) and TRBJ1-4; D not certain. CDR1 and CDR2 from the germline V gene are LGHDT and YNNKEL (reference sequence). The CDR3 is 14 residues long. Trimming removed 7 bases from V and 7 bases from J, with 16 bases in between. The CDR3 sequence is CASNRAHAPEKLFF. DNA of the CDR3: TGTGCCAGCAACCGGGCACACGCACCTGAAAAACTGTTTTTT.

This chain joins TRBV29-1 and TRBJ1-1; D is uncertain. The CDR3 sequence is 11 residues long. V lost 1 base, J lost 4 bases, and 4 bases lay in between. CDR1 is SQVTM and CDR2 is ANQGSEA in the germline V gene. The CDR3 here is CSVEGGTEAFF. CDR3 in DNA: TGCAGCGTTGAAGGCGGCACTGAAGCTTTCTTT.

The chain has TRBV3-1 (or the pseudogene TRBV3-2) and TRBJ1-2, with a weak D call TRBD1 (5 bases). Germline V gene sequence: CDR1 LGHDT, CDR2 YNNKEL (reference sequence). CDR3 size: 14 residues. V was clipped by 0 bases and J by 3 bases, with 8 bases between them. CDR3 loop: CASSQDWGHYGYTF. CDR3 in DNA: TGTGCCAGCAGCCAAGACTGGGGACACTATGGCTACACCTTC.

The CDR3 DNA is TGTGCCAGCACCCTGACGGCGGGAGTCGTCGGGGAGCTGTTTTTT. Protein sequence: CASTLTAGVVGELFF. The chain links TRBV6-5 to TRBJ2-2; 7 positions match TRBD2. The V gene's germline CDR1 is MNHEY and CDR2 SVGAGI. This CDR3 spans 15 amino acids. V trimming: 7 bases; J trimming: 7 bases; junction bases outside the gene matches: 12.

This sequence joins TRBV27 and TRBJ1-5, with D hard to call. The V end lost 2 bases, the J end lost 4 bases, and 12 bases lay between the germline ends. Germline lookup yields CDR1 MNHEY and CDR2 SMNVEV (reference sequence). This CDR3 region has 15 residues. The CDR3 reads CASSLGLQFNQPQHF. The CDR3 bases are TGTGCCAGCAGTTTAGGGTTACAGTTTAATCAGCCCCAGCATTTT.

V gene TRBV13 combines with J gene TRBJ2-3, with D unclear. Germline CDR1 reads PRHDT; CDR2 reads FYEKMQ (reference sequence). V dropped 5 bases and J dropped 4 bases, with 16 bases sitting between them. This CDR3 is 15 amino acids long. This chain's CDR3 is CASSQKSTLPDTQYF. DNA of the CDR3: TGTGCCAGCAGCCAAAAATCCACCCTCCCAGATACGCAGTATTTT.

This clone was recorded once. This rearrangement joins TRBV12-3 or TRBV12-4 to TRBJ2-3, with a weak D call TRBD1 (6 bases). Trimming left V 8 bases short and J 5 bases short, with 14 bases between. CDR3 length equals 13 residues. CDR3 in amino acids: CASVQGVVDTQYF. In nucleotides, the CDR3 is TGTGCCAGCGTACAGGGCGTAGTAGATACGCAGTATTTT.

This clone was counted between two and nine times. The chain combines TRBV7-9 with TRBJ1-5, with no clear D. The V gene lost 2 bases and the J gene lost 1 base, with 9 bases spanning the gap. The CDR3 is 15 residues long. Germline CDR1 and CDR2: SEHNR and FQNEAQ (reference sequence). CDR3 protein: CASSLLGGSNQPQHF. The CDR3 region has the DNA TGTGCCAGCAGCTTACTTGGAGGCAGCAATCAGCCCCAGCATTTT. The entire variable domain, with the rest obtained from reference TRBV7-9 and TRBJ1-5, is as follows: DTGVSQNPRHKITKRGQNVTFRCDPISEHNRLYWYRQTLGQGPEFLTYFQNEAQLEKSRLLSDRFSAERPKGSFSTLEIQRTEQGDSAMYLCASSLLGGSNQPQHFGDGTRLSIL.

This clone appeared a few times. The chain recombines TRBV18 with TRBJ2-7; perhaps TRBD2 as D (5 bases). Per the germline V gene, CDR1 is KGHSH and CDR2 is LQKENI. CDR3 length: 16 residues. Trimming removed 0 bases from V and 5 bases from J, with 17 bases in between. CDR3 region: CASSPPDVSPGNEQYF. CDR3 in DNA: TGTGCCAGCTCACCACCGGACGTATCACCCGGGAACGAGCAGTACTTC.

The chain recombines TRBV27 with TRBJ1-1, with D maybe TRBD1 (5 bases). CDR1 and CDR2 from the germline V gene are MNHEY and SMNVEV (reference sequence). This CDR3 has 16 amino acids. Trimming took 3 bases from V and 0 from J, leaving 14 bases between them. Here the CDR3 reads CASSLGRNTMNTEAFF. The CDR3, as DNA: TGTGCCAGCAGTTTGGGACGGAACACCATGAACACTGAAGCTTTCTTT.

This clone was recorded once. The chain joins TRBV7-9 to TRBJ2-7; D call uncertain. The V end lost 4 bases, the J end lost 7 bases, and 8 bases lay between the germline ends. Germline V gives CDR1 SEHNR, CDR2 FQNEAQ (reference sequence). This CDR3 has 11 residues. The CDR3 DNA reads TGTGCCAGCAGCTCGTCTCGGGAGCAGTACTTC. Amino acid sequence: CASSSSREQYF.

The chain joins TRBV3-1 (or the pseudogene TRBV3-2) to TRBJ2-1; tentative D call: TRBD2 (7 bases). V was clipped by 0 bases and J by 7 bases, with 16 bases between them. Germline V lookup: CDR1 LGHDT, CDR2 YNNKEL (reference sequence). The CDR3 consists of 16 residues. This chain's CDR3 is CASSQESRGAGNEQFF. The CDR3 DNA sequence: TGTGCCAGCAGCCAAGAAAGCCGGGGGGCCGGGAATGAGCAGTTCTTC.

Turning to this clone: The same CDR3 is also encoded by other DNA sequences in this sample. The chain combines TRBV6-5 with TRBJ2-1, with 11 bases identical to TRBD2. Germline CDR1 reads MNHEY; CDR2 reads SVGAGI. Losses at the gene ends were 5 bases for V and 4 bases for J; bases not matched to a gene: 4. CDR3 size: 15 residues. The CDR3 DNA reads TGTGCCAGCAGTCTAGCGGGAGGTTTGTACAATGAGCAGTTCTTC. It encodes CASSLAGGLYNEQFF.

The CDR3 region has the DNA TGTGCCAGCAGCTTAGGTTGGAGGGCAACTAATGAAAAACTGTTTTTT. This encodes CASSLGWRATNEKLFF. The chain combines TRBV7-9 with TRBJ1-4; no definite D call. With 1 base removed from V and 0 bases from J, the gap between germline ends came to 9 bases. Germline lookup yields CDR1 SEHNR and CDR2 FQNEAQ (reference sequence). This CDR3 comprises 16 residues.

This chain connects TRBV5-5 to TRBJ1-1, with 12 positions matching TRBD1. CDR1 is SGHKS and CDR2 is YYEKEE in the germline V gene (reference sequence). Germline trimming cut 4 bases from V and 7 bases from J; bases unmatched to any gene: 5. The CDR3 contains 14 residues. CDR3 in amino acids: CASSPRDRGLEAFF. In nucleotides, the CDR3 is TGTGCCAGCAGCCCCCGGGACAGGGGGCTTGAAGCTTTCTTT.

The chain carries TRBV2 and TRBJ1-1; D is unclear. Trimming pared 6 bases from V and 7 bases from J, leaving 9 bases between. In germline, CDR1 is SNHLY, CDR2 FYNNEI. CDR3 length: 11 amino acids. The CDR3 nucleotides read TGTGCCAGCAGGATAGTGGGTGAAGCTTTCTTT. Translating it yields CASRIVGEAFF.

The sample holds one count of this clone. This sequence joins TRBV12-5 and TRBJ1-5; D call uncertain. Germline values: CDR1 LGHNT, CDR2 FRNRAP. The V end lost 6 bases, the J end lost 6 bases, and 12 bases lay between the germline ends. The length of the CDR3 is 13 residues. The CDR3 protein is CASGLGPPQPQHF. In DNA form, the CDR3 reads TGTGCTAGTGGACTAGGCCCCCCTCAGCCCCAGCATTTT.

Here the CDR3 reads CASSPRTSGGAGGANVLTF. CDR3 DNA sequence: TGTGCCAGCTCACCGCGGACTAGCGGGGGGGCCGGAGGGGCCAACGTCCTGACTTTC. The chain uses TRBV18 and TRBJ2-6; 15 nucleotides match TRBD2. CDR1 is KGHSH and CDR2 is LQKENI in the germline V gene. After removal of 3 bases from V and 4 bases from J, the junction contained 7 bases not matched to a gene. This CDR3 contains 19 residues.

As for this clone: The junction departs from the called germline gene at one end, perhaps through a read error. The chain has TRBV11-2 and TRBJ2-3, with 11 bases that match TRBD2. Germline-derived CDR1 and CDR2 are SGHAT and FQNNGV. The CDR3 runs 12 residues. The CDR3 bases are TGTGCCAGCAGCTTCTCGGGACTAGCGGAACTTTTT. This encodes CASSFSGLAELF.